This T cell receptor beta chain derives from a study of OX40 agonist ivuxolimab in advanced cancers. Whole-study results and caveats: At 0.1 to 3.0 mg/kg, CD4+ and CD8+ blood T cells expanded clonally by week 6.

The germline V gene has CDR1 MNHEY and CDR2 SVGAGI. The CDR3 loop spans 14 amino acids. The germline V and J ends were trimmed by 7 bases and 4 bases, with 16 bases remaining between them. This clone was recorded only once. No antigen is known for it. This table comes from immunoSEQ multiplex PCR, and its TCRdb copy is limited to in-frame clones, with some not included. The sample records tens of thousands of clones, around 84% being singletons. The rearrangement uses TRBV6-5 and TRBJ1-2; the D gene is possibly TRBD1 (5 bases). This material consisted of CD4+ or CD8+ T cells sorted from blood, taken in a trial of the OX40 agonist ivuxolimab. This sequence originates from an adult with an advanced solid tumor such as melanoma, head and neck, liver or kidney cancer. CDR3 sequence: CASTWDPTSYGYTF. CDR3 in DNA: TGTGCCAGCACGTGGGACCCCACAAGCTATGGCTACACCTTC.